This T cell receptor (beta chain) was identified during a study of cytomegalovirus exposure and HLA in healthy donors. Study as a whole: Later, an analysis reported that the 95 to 150 validation repertoires had used the same platform as the roughly 680 first-cohort repertoires. Study results and caveats: The study listed approximately 160 cytomegalovirus-associated TCR beta chains. The finding came from a later analysis; first-cohort TCR clusters tended to co-occur in the roughly 120 validation repertoires. In vitro confirmation showed a few CMV-associated chains to be CMV antigen specific.

In regard to this clone: Its antigen is not known.

With 3 bases clipped from V and 0 bases from J, the junction kept 5 bases outside the gene matches. This CDR3 is 15 amino acids long. Germline V lookup: CDR1 ENHRY, CDR2 SYGVKD. TCRdb keeps only in-frame clones here, not all; method: immunoSEQ multiplex PCR. The sample carries approximately 46,000 clones, more than 85% recorded once. Sequenced sample: PBMCs. The sequence was obtained from a woman aged 18-29 years in good health and CMV-seronegative. The chain links TRBV10-3 to TRBJ2-7; 7 bases map to TRBD1. DNA for the CDR3: TGTGCCATCAGTGACGACGGGGACAGCTCCTACGAGCAGTACTTC. Residues: CAISDDGDSSYEQYF.